The TCR beta chain described here comes from a study of shared clonotypes between healthy human individuals. Study-wide results and caveats: Blood alone was sampled, and tissue repertoires likely differ.

The donors, all of them Caucasian adults, lived in Nashville, Tennessee. The CDR3 sequence is 16 residues long. Germline CDR1 is MNHEY and CDR2 is SMNVEV (reference sequence). The assay used deep level. Libraries were prepared by immunoSEQ multiplex PCR; TCRdb keeps only in-frame clonotypes and omits some of them. The data contain 100,000 or so clones, around 43% of them singletons. This clone was found a few times. Antigen unknown. The sequence came from a woman between 40 and 55 years old in good health. Some clones in this sample may be carry-over from other donors' samples. Sequencing was performed on PBMCs. V is TRBV27 and J is TRBJ2-5; D tentatively reads TRBD1 or TRBD2 (7 bases each). Near its end, the DNA agrees better with TRBJ2-7, so the J call may be wrong. The CDR3 spells CASSLAAGGGGYEQYF. In DNA, the CDR3 is TGTGCCAGCAGCCTAGCCGCAGGGGGAGGGGGCTACGAGCAGTACTTC.